A selection of T cell receptor beta chains follows, all from one sample in a study of T-cell reconstitution after alpha-beta-depleted transplantation in children. From the PCR reads, TCRdb called clonotypes with MiXCR, one entry per CDR3 protein. The sample has just over 950,000 distinct CDR3 sequences, 25% to 30% seen once. The sample consisted of PBMCs, mostly from graft donor cells, taken 360 days after TCRalphabeta/CD19-depleted stem cell transplant. These receptors were collected from a boy under two years old who had a stem cell transplant for SCID, so the T cells may come from the graft donor. Both conserved end residues are part of each CDR3. The order of the fields is V gene, J gene, clone size, D gene, CDR3 DNA, CDR3 protein. D genes are given only for firm matches. Clone size is shown for a subset of rows, as once, few, many or a class of expanded clone.

TRBV28	TRBJ2-3	few	.	TGTGCCAGCAGAATTTATAGCACAGATACGCAGTATTTT	CASRIYSTDTQYF
TRBV7-6	TRBJ2-1	.	.	TGTGCCAGCAGCTTAATCCCCCCGGCCTCCAGATACAATGAGCAGTTCTTC	CASSLIPPASRYNEQFF
TRBV5-6	TRBJ2-1	few	TRBD2	TGTGCCAGCAGGGGACTAGCCTCTGAGCAGTTCTTC	CASRGLASEQFF
TRBV27	TRBJ1-2	many	.	TGTGCCAGCAGTGCAGGGTATGGCTACACCTTC	CASSAGYGYTF
TRBV12-3/TRBV12-4	TRBJ2-3	few	TRBD1	TGTGCCAGTAGAAACAGGGGGGACAGTTCAGATACGCAGTATTTT	CASRNRGDSSDTQYF
TRBV4-2	TRBJ2-3	few	TRBD2	TGTGCCAGCAGCCAAGCTAGCGGGGGGGAATGGACAGATACGCAGTATTTT	CASSQASGGEWTDTQYF
TRBV12-3/TRBV12-4	TRBJ1-3	.	TRBD1	TGTGCCAGCAGTTTAATCTACCCAGGGGGCCCTGGAAACACCATATATTTT	CASSLIYPGGPGNTIYF
TRBV5-1	TRBJ2-5	few	TRBD2	TGCGCCAGCAGCTTGGTGGCGGGGGGGCCGGAGACCCAGTACTTC	CASSLVAGGPETQYF
TRBV25-1	TRBJ1-1	many	.	TGTGCCAGCAGTGAATTTGGGGCCCAAGGTCACACTGAAGCTTTCTTT	CASSEFGAQGHTEAFF
TRBV20-1	TRBJ1-2	.	.	TGCAGTGCTAGATCGACAGGCTTCTATGGCTACACCTTC	CSARSTGFYGYTF
TRBV5-6	TRBJ2-3	.	.	TGTGCCAGCAGCGCCATCCCCAGCACAGATACGCAGTATTTT	CASSAIPSTDTQYF
TRBV7-8	TRBJ1-6	many	.	TGTGCCAGCAGCTCCTATAATTCACCCCTCCACTTT	CASSSYNSPLHF
TRBV12-3/TRBV12-4	TRBJ2-1	few	.	TGTGCCAGCAGTCCCCGGTTGGGTAGGAATGAGCAGTTCTTC	CASSPRLGRNEQFF
TRBV12-3/TRBV12-4	TRBJ1-3	.	TRBD1	TGTGCCAGCAGTCCCGGGGACAGCAGAGGAAACACCATATATTTT	CASSPGDSRGNTIYF
TRBV5-1	TRBJ2-7	few	TRBD1	TGCGCCAGCAGCGCTTCCGGGACAGGGGTCGAGCAGTACTTC	CASSASGTGVEQYF
TRBV15	TRBJ2-3	.	TRBD2	TGTGCCACCAGCCTAGGGGGCGGGGGGGCTTATACGCAGTATTTT	CATSLGGGGAYTQYF
TRBV7-3	TRBJ1-1	few	.	TGTGCCAGCAGCCCGGGCGCTGAAACTGAAGCTTTCTTT	CASSPGAETEAFF
TRBV4-1	TRBJ2-1	.	.	TGCGCCAGCAGCCAAGTGGGGTCCAATGAGCAGTTCTTC	CASSQVGSNEQFF
TRBV11-2	TRBJ2-6	.	.	TGTGCCAGCAGATTCAACGCGGGCCCCCGCTCTGGGGCCAACGTCCTGACTTTC	CASRFNAGPRSGANVLTF
TRBV3-1	TRBJ2-7	few	.	TGTGCCAGCAGCCCTACCGGACAGCCCCTCGGCGAGCAGTACTTC	CASSPTGQPLGEQYF
TRBV12-3/TRBV12-4	TRBJ2-1	once	TRBD2	TGTGCCAGCAGTTTCCCGGCTAGCGGGGGGGCTGAGCCTTACAATGAGCAGTTCTTC	CASSFPASGGAEPYNEQFF
TRBV4-1	TRBJ2-2	few	TRBD2	TGCGCCACCCATAGCGGGGAACAATTCGCGAACACCGGGGAGCTGTTTTTT	CATHSGEQFANTGELFF
TRBV7-8	TRBJ2-7	few	TRBD1	TGTGCCAGCAGCTTAGCGCTACAGGGGTCTTACGAGCAGTACTTC	CASSLALQGSYEQYF
TRBV7-3	TRBJ2-1	.	.	TGTGCCAGCAGCCTTCGGATAATGGGGGAACAGTTCTTC	CASSLRIMGEQFF
TRBV9	TRBJ2-2	.	.	TGTGCCAGCAGCGCTGGGACTGCCGGGGAGCTGTTTTTT	CASSAGTAGELFF
TRBV24-1	TRBJ2-1	.	.	TGTGCCACCAGTCCAGGGGCGGGTGAGCAGTTCTTC	CATSPGAGEQFF
TRBV29-1	TRBJ2-4	once	TRBD1	TGCAGCGTGGGCCCGGGACAGCAAAACATTCAGTACTTC	CSVGPGQQNIQYF
TRBV14	TRBJ2-1	.	.	TGTGCCAGCAGCCAAGGGCCAGGCAGTTACAATGAGCAGTTCTTC	CASSQGPGSYNEQFF
TRBV6-4	TRBJ2-1	.	.	TGTGCCAGCAGTGACGGCTGGGGGCAAGGGAACAATGAGCAGTTCTTC	CASSDGWGQGNNEQFF
TRBV7-9	TRBJ2-4	.	TRBD2	TGTGCCAGCAGCTCCGGACTAGCTAGGTACATTCAGTACTTC	CASSSGLARYIQYF
TRBV12-3/TRBV12-4	TRBJ1-1	few	.	TGTGCCAGCACCCGACTCGGGACGAACACTGAAGCTTTCTTT	CASTRLGTNTEAFF
TRBV29-1	TRBJ1-2	few	.	TGCAGCGTTGCCGGGGCAGATGGCTACACCTTC	CSVAGADGYTF
TRBV4-3	TRBJ2-7	.	TRBD1	TGCGCCAGCAGCCCGCAGACAGGGCCTAACTACGAGCAGTACTTC	CASSPQTGPNYEQYF
TRBV6-1	TRBJ1-6	.	TRBD1	TGTGCCAGCAGTCGGGACAGGGGGCTTCGGGCACCCCTCCACTTT	CASSRDRGLRAPLHF
TRBV27	TRBJ2-6	.	TRBD1	TGTGCCAGCAGTTTTTTGAGGAGCGGGACAGGGGTCAACGTCCTGACTTTC	CASSFLRSGTGVNVLTF
TRBV6-1	TRBJ2-1	.	.	TGTGCCAGCAGCCCCCGCCCCGGCTACAATGAGCAGTTCTTC	CASSPRPGYNEQFF
TRBV20-1	TRBJ2-7	few	.	TGCAGTGCTAGTTACACTCCCTACGAGCAGTACTTC	CSASYTPYEQYF
TRBV3-1	TRBJ2-4	.	TRBD1	TGTGCCAGCAGCCAAGGGCCACAGGGGTTGGCCAACATTCAGTACTTC	CASSQGPQGLANIQYF
TRBV12-3/TRBV12-4	TRBJ2-7	few	.	TGTGCCAGCACCGGCTCCTGGGAGCACGAGCAGTACTTC	CASTGSWEHEQYF
TRBV7-3	TRBJ2-1	.	TRBD2	TGTGCCAGCAGCCTCACCCCTGTCCTAGCGGGGGGTGGGGATGAGCAGTTCTTC	CASSLTPVLAGGGDEQFF
TRBV10-1	TRBJ2-2	few	.	TGCGCCAGCAGCTACGGGACACAAAACACCGGGGAGCTGTTTTTT	CASSYGTQNTGELFF
TRBV12-3/TRBV12-4	TRBJ2-3	few	TRBD2	TGTGCCAGCACACCAACGGGACTAGTCAAACCAGGCCGAGATACGCAGTATTTT	CASTPTGLVKPGRDTQYF
TRBV2	TRBJ2-7	few	.	TGTGCCAGCAGTGAAGCGCTCAATCTTACCTACGAGCAGTACTTC	CASSEALNLTYEQYF
TRBV29-1	TRBJ1-1	few	.	TGCAGCGTTATATCGAACACTGAAGCTTTCTTT	CSVISNTEAFF
TRBV6-1	TRBJ1-1	few	.	TGTGCCACCTCCTTAACCGGGAACACTGAAGCTTTCTTT	CATSLTGNTEAFF
TRBV6-5	TRBJ2-2	.	.	TGTGCCAGCAGTTACTCGATGGGGCGGAACACCGGGGAGCTGTTTTTT	CASSYSMGRNTGELFF
TRBV4-2	TRBJ1-1	many	.	TGTGCCAGCAGCCAAGTTCCAGGGAGGGAAGCTTTCTTT	CASSQVPGREAFF
TRBV10-3	TRBJ2-3	.	.	TGTGCCATCAGTGAGCTAGTTCCCACAGATACGCAGTATTTT	CAISELVPTDTQYF
TRBV18	TRBJ2-4	few	.	TGTGCCAGCTCAGTAGACAGGGCCAAAAACATTCAGTACTTC	CASSVDRAKNIQYF